Below are 19 T cell receptor beta chains sequenced from a single sample in a study of response to subunit inactivated influenza vaccine. TCRdb used MiXCR to reprocess the RT-PCR reads, holding one entry per CDR3 protein. Seen here are 600,000 to 850,000 distinct CDR3 sequences, approximately 15% observed once, and the top ten hold 7.5% to 9%. Source: PBMCs from blood, taken around 14 days before vaccination. The receptors originated from a man aged 50 to 59 who received an inactivated influenza vaccine.

Only a few counts were recorded for this clonotype. V is TRBV7-2 and J is TRBJ2-5, with D possibly TRBD2 on 5 matching bases. V gave up 5 bases and J gave up 7 bases, with 14 bases separating them. Germline CDR1 is SGHTA and CDR2 is FQGNSA. This CDR3 is 13 amino acids long. The CDR3 here is CASSLRVRGTQYF. The CDR3 DNA is TGTGCCAGCAGCCTCCGGGTCCGGGGGACCCAGTACTTC.

Here the CDR3 DNA reads TGCAGCGTTGCCGCCGGCCCCTACGAGCAGTACTTC. Protein product: CSVAAGPYEQYF. This chain connects TRBV29-1 to TRBJ2-7; no clear D. Germline-derived CDR1 and CDR2 are SQVTM and ANQGSEA. There are 12 residues in the CDR3. V dropped 4 bases and J dropped 2 bases, with 9 bases sitting between them.

Only a few counts were recorded for this clonotype. The gene calls are TRBV7-8 and TRBJ1-2; a possible D gene is TRBD1 (5 bases). There are 14 residues in the CDR3. Germline loops: CDR1 SGHVS, CDR2 FQNEAQ. V gave up 1 base and J gave up 6 bases, with 12 bases separating them. In nucleotides, the CDR3 is TGTGCCAGCAGCTTAGGCTTTGGAGGGGATGGCTACACCTTC. Its translation is CASSLGFGGDGYTF.

This chain connects TRBV20-1 to TRBJ2-7, with a tentative D call TRBD1 (6 bases). Germline assignment: CDR1 DFQATT and CDR2 SNEGSKA (reference sequence). The CDR3 is 18 amino acids. The V and J ends lost 0 bases and 0 bases respectively, with 21 bases between them. CDR3 amino acids: CSARDPINRATSSYEQYF. CDR3 nucleotides: TGCAGTGCTAGAGATCCCATAAACAGGGCAACGAGCTCCTACGAGCAGTACTTC.

The J gene is TRBJ2-4, the V gene TRBV27, with 9 bases matching TRBD1. V trimming: 5 bases; J trimming: 7 bases; junction bases outside the gene matches: 12. This CDR3 is built from 16 residues. CDR1 and CDR2 from the germline V gene are MNHEY and SMNVEV (reference sequence). The CDR3: CASSPRVRTGVNIQYF. CDR3 bases: TGTGCCAGCAGTCCCAGAGTTCGGACAGGGGTGAACATTCAGTACTTC.

This rearrangement joins TRBV5-1 to TRBJ1-2, with D tentatively TRBD1 (5 bases). Trimming shortened V by 2 bases and J by 4 bases, and 12 bases separated the two germline ends. Germline V gives CDR1 SGHRS, CDR2 YFSETQ. The CDR3 sequence is 14 residues long. The CDR3 coding sequence is TGCGCCAGCAGCTTCGGGGGAAGCGTCTATGGCTACACCTTC. This sequence encodes CASSFGGSVYGYTF.

This clonotype has just a few counts. The rearrangement joins TRBV11-1 to TRBJ2-6; D could derive from TRBD1 or TRBD2 (6 bases each). This CDR3 is 18 amino acids long. V lost 4 bases to trimming and J lost 4 bases, with 20 bases between them. Germline lookup yields CDR1 SGHAT and CDR2 FQDESV (reference sequence). DNA of the CDR3: TGTGCCAGCAGCTCTAACGCGGCTTGGGGGGCCGGGGCCAACGTCCTGACTTTC. This translates into CASSSNAAWGAGANVLTF.

The sample holds a few counts of this clonotype. The chain is built from TRBV5-1 and TRBJ2-5, with a tentative D call TRBD2 (5 bases). This CDR3 has 18 amino acids. V lost 5 bases to trimming and J lost 1 base, with 24 bases between them. Germline V gene lookup returns CDR1 SGHRS and CDR2 YFSETQ. The DNA for the CDR3 is TGCGCCAGCAGTCCCCTTGCGGTACGGCTAGCTTTCCAAGAGACCCAGTACTTC. Residues: CASSPLAVRLAFQETQYF.

There are a few counts of this clonotype. This chain links TRBV7-2 with TRBJ1-2; D possibly corresponds to TRBD1 (5 bases). Germline values: CDR1 SGHTA, CDR2 FQGNSA. Trimming stripped 5 bases from V and 8 bases from J, with 24 bases between. The CDR3 sequence is 16 residues long. CDR3 coding DNA: TGTGCCAGCAGCGTACCCTGGGACCGCACTGGGAGAGGCTACACCTTC. Its protein is CASSVPWDRTGRGYTF. Variable domain in full (rest from reference TRBV7-2 and TRBJ1-2): GAGVSQSPSNKVTEKGKDVELRCDPISGHTALYWYRQSLGQGLEFLIYFQGNSAPDKSGLPSDRFSAERTGGSVSTLTIQRTQQEDSAVYLCASSVPWDRTGRGYTFGSGTRLTVV.

This clonotype was detected many times. This chain connects TRBV10-3 to TRBJ2-7; D remains unclear. The CDR3 covers 14 residues. Germline V lookup: CDR1 ENHRY, CDR2 SYGVKD. The V gene lost 5 bases and the J gene lost 3 bases, with 14 bases spanning the gap. The CDR3 protein is CAISPQVLGYEQYF. The DNA of the CDR3 is TGTGCCATCAGTCCGCAGGTCCTAGGCTACGAGCAGTACTTC.

V gene TRBV12-3 or TRBV12-4 combines with J gene TRBJ2-5; the match to TRBD2 covers 10 bases. With 3 bases clipped from V and 0 bases from J, the junction kept 4 bases outside the gene matches. This CDR3 is 16 amino acids long. This CDR3 is CASSFPAGGHQETQYF. The CDR3 DNA follows: TGTGCCAGCAGTTTCCCAGCGGGGGGGCACCAAGAGACCCAGTACTTC.

The chain links TRBV6-2 or TRBV6-3 to TRBJ2-4, with a tentative D call TRBD2 (6 bases). Between the trimmed V and J ends, which lost 5 bases and 0 bases, there was a span of 11 bases. Looked up from germline, CDR1 is MNHEY and CDR2 is SVGEGT. This CDR3 is 15 amino acids long. The CDR3 nucleotides are TGTGCCAGCAGTGACGGACTACTAGCCAAAAACATTCAGTACTTC. Protein product: CASSDGLLAKNIQYF.

CDR3 residues: CASSLEWARQEQYF. DNA for the CDR3: TGTGCCAGCAGCTTAGAATGGGCGAGGCAAGAGCAGTACTTC. V usage is TRBV11-2 and J usage is TRBJ2-7, with D uncertain. The CDR3 loop spans 14 amino acids. The germline CDR1 and CDR2 sequences are SGHAT and FQNNGV. V lost 0 bases and J 7 bases, leaving 13 bases between the germline ends.

This clonotype was seen more than once but under ten times. The rearrangement uses TRBV6-2 or TRBV6-3 and TRBJ2-1; 7 bases map to TRBD1. The CDR3 length is 16 residues. V shed 3 bases, J shed 5 bases, and the junction held 10 bases outside the gene matches. The V gene's germline CDR1 is MNHEY and CDR2 SVGEGT. The CDR3 sequence is CASSYFNRGVNNEQFF. CDR3 DNA sequence: TGTGCCAGCAGTTATTTTAACAGGGGTGTTAACAATGAGCAGTTCTTC.

J is TRBJ1-3 and V is TRBV20-1, with a possible D match to TRBD1 (5 bases). Deletions cut 3 bases from V and 2 bases from J, with 17 bases between. Per the germline V gene, CDR1 is DFQATT and CDR2 is SNEGSKA (reference sequence). The CDR3 has 16 residues. In DNA form, the CDR3 reads TGCAGTGCTAGGGGCCCAACTGGAGGGGCTGGAAACACCATATATTTT. Translation: CSARGPTGGAGNTIYF.

This clonotype occurred many times. The V gene is TRBV5-1, the J gene TRBJ1-6; no firm D call. The CDR3 has 16 amino acids. Per the germline V gene, CDR1 is SGHRS and CDR2 is YFSETQ. Trimming took 0 bases from V and 6 from J, leaving 13 bases between them. The CDR3 sequence is CASSLGGSDSNSPLHF. In DNA form, the CDR3 reads TGCGCCAGCAGCTTGGGGGGTTCAGATTCTAATTCACCCCTCCACTTT. Full variable domain (rest looked up from reference TRBV5-1 and TRBJ1-6): KAGVTQTPRYLIKTRGQQVTLSCSPISGHRSVSWYQQTPGQGLQFLFEYFSETQRNKGNFPGRFSGRQFSNSRSEMNVSTLELGDSALYLCASSLGGSDSNSPLHFGNGTRLTVT.

The chain is built from TRBV5-1 and TRBJ2-5; D perhaps matches TRBD2 (5 bases). Trimming cost V 1 base and J 5 bases, with 15 bases left between them. The germline gives CDR1 SGHRS, CDR2 YFSETQ. CDR3 size: 15 residues. CDR3 sequence reads: CASSLSTGMRETQYF. The CDR3 nucleotides read TGCGCCAGCAGCTTGTCTACGGGAATGAGGGAGACCCAGTACTTC.

This clonotype occurred many times. The chain has TRBV12-3 or TRBV12-4 and TRBJ1-1, with no clear D. V lost 8 bases, J lost 4 bases, and 11 bases lay in between. The CDR3 sequence is 12 residues long. CDR3 region: CASGPGSTEAFF. The CDR3 region has the DNA TGTGCCAGCGGTCCGGGGAGCACTGAAGCTTTCTTT.

This clonotype was detected a few times. The chain combines TRBV10-3 with TRBJ2-5; D not certain. Germline V gene sequence: CDR1 ENHRY, CDR2 SYGVKD. The CDR3 sequence is 13 residues long. V was trimmed by 0 bases and J by 3 bases, leaving 5 bases between them. CDR3 nucleotides: TGTGCCATCAGTGAGTCGGCCGAAGAGACCCAGTACTTC. It is translated as CAISESAEETQYF.